This T cell receptor beta chain is from a study of cytomegalovirus exposure and HLA in healthy donors. Study at large: From approximately 170 million T cells, an earlier analysis saw approximately 110 million unique TCR beta sequences. Study-level results: The later analysis indicated that the majority of CMV-associated TCR beta chains appeared HLA-restricted. Versus the 666-donor mean, an Asian-associated ancestry cluster reportedly showed fewer N-insertions in a later analysis. In vitro confirmation showed three CMV-associated chains to be CMV antigen specific.

This CDR3 is 14 amino acids long. CDR1 LNHDA and CDR2 SQIVND come from the germline V gene (reference sequence). Trimming cost V 5 bases and J 2 bases, with 7 bases left between them. PCR amplification relied on 60 Vbeta primers (plus 13 Jbeta primers). Clones were sequenced by immunoSEQ multiplex PCR, and TCRdb holds only the in-frame ones, with some missing. The data contain about 89,000 clones, roughly 85% of them singletons. Remarks on this clone: Its antigen is as yet unknown.

The rearrangement uses TRBV19 and TRBJ2-6, with unresolved D. Sequenced: PBMCs. The sequence derives from a man in his forties in good health and CMV-seropositive. The CDR3 loop reads CASSRGAGANVLTF. CDR3 DNA sequence: TGTGCCAGTAGTCGTGGAGCTGGGGCCAACGTCCTGACTTTC.